The clone carrying this T cell receptor beta chain came up once. Its antigen is currently unknown. The source of the sample is a study of shared clonotypes between healthy human individuals. General study points: Rarefaction analysis demonstrated incomplete sorted-subset sequencing notwithstanding large depth.

Once extracted for a subset, genomic DNA was divided evenly among several immunoSEQ plates. Generated by immunoSEQ multiplex PCR, the TCRdb table keeps only in-frame clones and is missing some. Seen here are around 700,000 clones, roughly 78% observed once, and the top ten hold about 1.8%. Trimming removed 1 base from V and 4 bases from J, with 8 bases in between. Germline CDR1 reads SGHTA; CDR2 reads FQGNSA. The CDR3 has 14 residues. This receptor was obtained from a woman under 40 in good health. Sequenced sample: memory CD4+ T cells sorted from blood. The subset was: CD45RA-negative fraction. The chain is built from TRBV7-2 and TRBJ1-3; TRBD1 might be the D (5 bases). CDR3 coding DNA: TGTGCCAGCAGCTTAGTACGGGGGGGAAACACCATATATTTT. Translating gives CASSLVRGGNTIYF.